This TCR beta chain was profiled in a study of T cells in Graves' hyperthyroidism and ophthalmopathy. Patients counted as stable if ophthalmopathy did not develop within 18 months. This clonotype was detected only a few times. Template material for amplifying TCR beta CDR3 regions consisted of RNA transcripts. During a first-round RT-PCR of the TCR CDR3, the HTBI primer set was used. TCRdb called the multiplex PCR reads again in MiXCR, with one record for every CDR3 protein. The sample shows about 700,000 distinct CDR3 sequences, roughly 15% of them seen only once. Germline V CDR1 and CDR2: LGHDT, YNNKEL (reference sequence). This CDR3 region has 15 residues. V gave up 0 bases and J gave up 5 bases, with 10 bases separating them.

Sample: blood. The rearrangement links TRBV3-1 to TRBJ1-4; unclear D gene. This receptor was obtained from a woman under 30 with Graves' hyperthyroidism. CDR3 loop: CASSQDRVSNEKLFF. The CDR3 DNA reads as TGTGCCAGCAGCCAAGATAGGGTATCAAATGAAAAACTGTTTTTT.